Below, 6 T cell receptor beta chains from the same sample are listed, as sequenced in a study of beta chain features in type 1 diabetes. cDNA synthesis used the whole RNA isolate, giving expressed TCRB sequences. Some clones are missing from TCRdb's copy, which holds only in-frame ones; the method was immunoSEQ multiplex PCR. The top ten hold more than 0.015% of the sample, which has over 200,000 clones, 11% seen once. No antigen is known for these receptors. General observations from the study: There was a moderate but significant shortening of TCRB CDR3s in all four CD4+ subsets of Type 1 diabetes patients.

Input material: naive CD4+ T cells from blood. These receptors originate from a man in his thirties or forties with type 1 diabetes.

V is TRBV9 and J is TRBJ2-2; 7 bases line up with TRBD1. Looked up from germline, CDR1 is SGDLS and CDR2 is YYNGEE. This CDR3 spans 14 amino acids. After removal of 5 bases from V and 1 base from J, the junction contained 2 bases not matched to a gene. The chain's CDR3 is CASRRTGNTGELFF. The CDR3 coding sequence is TGTGCCAGCAGACGGACAGGGAACACCGGGGAGCTGTTTTTT.

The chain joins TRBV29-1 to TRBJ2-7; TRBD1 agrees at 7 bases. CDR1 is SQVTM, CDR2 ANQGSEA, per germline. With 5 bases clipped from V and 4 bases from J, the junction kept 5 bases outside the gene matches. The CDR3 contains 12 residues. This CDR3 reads CSVQRQGYEQYF. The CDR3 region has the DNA TGCAGCGTTCAGCGACAGGGTTACGAGCAGTACTTC.

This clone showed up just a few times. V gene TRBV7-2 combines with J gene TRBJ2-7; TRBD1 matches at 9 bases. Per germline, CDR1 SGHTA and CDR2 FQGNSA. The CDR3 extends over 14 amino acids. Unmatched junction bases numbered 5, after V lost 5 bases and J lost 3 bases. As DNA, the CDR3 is TGTGCCAGCAGCCTGGGGACAGGGAACTACGAGCAGTACTTC. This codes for CASSLGTGNYEQYF.

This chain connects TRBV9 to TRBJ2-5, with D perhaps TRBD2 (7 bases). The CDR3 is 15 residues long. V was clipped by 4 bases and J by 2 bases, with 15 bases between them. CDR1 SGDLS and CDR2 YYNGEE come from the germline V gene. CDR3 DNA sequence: TGTGCCAGCAGCCTGTGGGGGGGCCAACAAGAGACCCAGTACTTC. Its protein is CASSLWGGQQETQYF.

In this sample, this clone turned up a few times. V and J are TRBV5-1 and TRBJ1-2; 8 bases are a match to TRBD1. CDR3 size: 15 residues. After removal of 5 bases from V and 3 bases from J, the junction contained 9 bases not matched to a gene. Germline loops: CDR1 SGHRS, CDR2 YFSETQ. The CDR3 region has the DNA TGCGCCAGCAGAATCTGGGGACAGGCTGACTATGGCTACACCTTC. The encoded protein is CASRIWGQADYGYTF.

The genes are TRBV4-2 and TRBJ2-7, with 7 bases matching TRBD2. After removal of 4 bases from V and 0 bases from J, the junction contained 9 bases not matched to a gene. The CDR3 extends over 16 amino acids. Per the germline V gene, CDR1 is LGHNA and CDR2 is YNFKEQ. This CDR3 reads CASSLEAGSSSYEQYF. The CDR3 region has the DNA TGTGCCAGCAGCCTGGAAGCGGGGAGTAGCTCCTACGAGCAGTACTTC.